These 20 T cell receptor beta chains share one sample of origin, sequenced in a study of post-analysis software for immune sequencing data. The study, taken as a whole, reports: Controls had lower frequencies than patients of five TRBV segments, which included TRBV5-6, TRBV5-1 and TRBV20-1.

Prepared TCR beta cDNA libraries contained unique molecular identifiers. TCRdb recomputed calls from the PCR reads with MiXCR, one row per CDR3 protein. Of approximately 770,000 distinct CDR3 sequences listed, around 45% are singletons. Their antigens are not known. The sample was blood. These receptors came from a girl under 18 with multiple sclerosis.

This chain uses TRBV6-6 with TRBJ1-1; tentative D call: TRBD1 (6 bases). The CDR3 has 14 amino acids. The V and J ends lost 6 bases and 6 bases respectively, with 17 bases between them. Germline V gene lookup returns CDR1 MNHNY and CDR2 SVGAGI (reference sequence). The CDR3 reads CASSYRDISAEAFF. DNA for the CDR3: TGTGCCAGCAGCTACCGGGACATCTCCGCTGAAGCTTTCTTT.

This rearrangement joins TRBV5-1 to TRBJ2-5, with D perhaps matching TRBD1 or TRBD2 (5 bases each). Trimming cost V 3 bases and J 1 base, with 16 bases left between them. This CDR3 region has 16 residues. Germline V gene lookup returns CDR1 SGHRS and CDR2 YFSETQ. The chain's CDR3 is CASSSRGPVGQETQYF. The CDR3 DNA follows: TGCGCCAGCAGCTCCCGGGGCCCGGTTGGCCAAGAGACCCAGTACTTC.

This clonotype showed up just a few times. The chain carries TRBV4-3 and TRBJ2-5; D is ambiguous. Per germline, CDR1 LGHNA and CDR2 YSLEER. This CDR3 contains 14 residues. The V end was cut by 0 bases, the J end by 2 bases, with 7 bases between. In DNA form, the CDR3 reads TGCGCCAGCAGCCAAGAAGGTATACAAGAGACCCAGTACTTC. This translates into CASSQEGIQETQYF.

The V gene is TRBV20-1, the J gene TRBJ2-5; 7 nucleotides align to TRBD2. Trimming at V came to 5 bases and at J to 3 bases, leaving 12 bases not matched to a gene. This CDR3 spans 15 amino acids. Germline CDR1 reads DFQATT; CDR2 reads SNEGSKA (reference sequence). Here the CDR3 reads CSAGDSSGHKETQYF. In DNA form, the CDR3 reads TGCAGTGCTGGGGACTCTAGCGGACATAAAGAGACCCAGTACTTC.

This chain joins TRBV12-3 or TRBV12-4 and TRBJ2-2; no firm D call. The CDR3 covers 13 residues. Trimming shortened V by 4 bases and J by 6 bases, and 9 bases separated the two germline ends. The CDR3 coding sequence is TGTGCCAGCAGTTCGGCATTCGCCGGGGAGCTGTTTTTT. Amino acid sequence: CASSSAFAGELFF.

The J gene is TRBJ2-1, the V gene TRBV6-2 or TRBV6-3; D uncertain. V lost 1 base, J lost 3 bases, and 7 bases lay in between. This CDR3 has 14 residues. CDR1 and CDR2 from the germline V gene are MNHEY and SVGEGT. CDR3 nucleotide sequence: TGTGCCAGCAGTTACTATTCAGGCTACAATGAGCAGTTCTTC. It codes for CASSYYSGYNEQFF.

V and J are TRBV5-1 and TRBJ2-1; 8 bases align to TRBD2. The V segment lost 7 bases and the J segment 6 bases; nucleotides outside the gene matches: 9. CDR1 and CDR2 from the germline V gene are SGHRS and YFSETQ. The CDR3 sequence is 14 residues long. CDR3 in amino acids: CASDPGLGINEQFF. The DNA of the CDR3 is TGCGCCAGCGATCCGGGACTAGGGATCAATGAGCAGTTCTTC. Drawing the rest from reference TRBV5-1 and TRBJ2-1, the complete variable domain is KAGVTQTPRYLIKTRGQQVTLSCSPISGHRSVSWYQQTPGQGLQFLFEYFSETQRNKGNFPGRFSGRQFSNSRSEMNVSTLELGDSALYLCASDPGLGINEQFFGPGTRLTVL.

The chain has TRBV9 and TRBJ2-1; 12 bases map to TRBD2. The trim removed 4 bases at V and 5 bases at J, leaving 7 bases unmatched. Germline CDR1 SGDLS, CDR2 YYNGEE. The CDR3 runs to 16 residues. In nucleotides, the CDR3 is TGTGCCAGCAGCCCCAAAGGACTAGCGGGGCACAATGAGCAGTTCTTC. It specifies CASSPKGLAGHNEQFF.

This clonotype occurred once. The V call is TRBV20-1, the J call TRBJ2-3; D may be TRBD2 (6 bases). The V gene's germline CDR1 is DFQATT and CDR2 SNEGSKA (reference sequence). The length of the CDR3 is 15 residues. Trimming removed 2 bases at V and 6 bases at J, with 18 bases between. DNA for the CDR3: TGCAGTGCTAGACCGCCCGGGAGCTGGGGGGATACGCAGTATTTT. It codes for CSARPPGSWGDTQYF.

This clonotype was seen a handful of times. V usage is TRBV30 and J usage is TRBJ1-2, with 7 nucleotides matching TRBD1. V gave up 4 bases and J gave up 2 bases; unmatched junction bases: 4. This CDR3 spans 13 amino acids. Germline V gene lookup returns CDR1 GTSNPN and CDR2 SVGIG (reference sequence). The CDR3 region has the DNA TGTGCCTGGACCATAGGGGGCAACTATGGCTACACCTTC. It codes for CAWTIGGNYGYTF.

This clonotype has a handful of counts. This chain connects TRBV6-6 to TRBJ2-7, with TRBD2 matching over 8 bases. CDR1 is MNHNY, CDR2 SVGAGI, per germline (reference sequence). CDR3 size: 16 residues. J gave up 2 bases and V 1 base, and 7 bases lay outside the gene matches. The DNA of the CDR3 is TGTGCCAGCAGTTACTTGGCGGGAGGAGCGACCTACGAGCAGTACTTC. Its protein is CASSYLAGGATYEQYF.

This clonotype was observed a handful of times. The V and J genes are TRBV9 and TRBJ2-3; 9 positions match TRBD2. The CDR3 is 16 residues long. CDR1 SGDLS and CDR2 YYNGEE come from the germline V gene. With 4 bases clipped from V and 4 bases from J, the junction kept 10 bases outside the gene matches. For the CDR3, the DNA is TGTGCCAGCAGCAGTCGTAGCGGGAGCTCTTCAGATACGCAGTATTTT. Translating gives CASSSRSGSSSDTQYF.

The chain combines TRBV7-9 with TRBJ1-2; D remains ambiguous. The germline V gene has CDR1 SEHNR and CDR2 FQNEAQ (reference sequence). The CDR3 has 18 residues. V was cut by 4 bases and J by 4 bases, with 25 bases left in between. CDR3 coding DNA: TGTGCCAGCAGCTACCTAGGCGCGGCGTCAGGACGGGCCTATGGCTACACCTTC. Amino acid sequence: CASSYLGAASGRAYGYTF.

In its sample, this clonotype was seen a few times. This sequence joins TRBV7-9 and TRBJ2-2, with D unresolved. This CDR3 spans 14 amino acids. Per germline, CDR1 SEHNR and CDR2 FQNEAQ (reference sequence). The V and J ends lost 1 base and 4 bases respectively, with 7 bases between them. The CDR3 nucleotides read TGTGCCAGCAGCTTAGTGGAGAGCACCGGGGAGCTGTTTTTT. Amino acids: CASSLVESTGELFF.

The rearrangement joins TRBV5-1 to TRBJ2-7; 8 nucleotides match TRBD1. The end of the DNA is better explained by TRBJ2-1, so the J call may be wrong. CDR3 size: 14 residues. CDR1 is SGHRS and CDR2 is YFSETQ in the germline V gene. CDR3 bases: TGCGCCAGCAGCGGAGACAGGGGCTACAATGAGCAGTTCTTC. It yields the protein CASSGDRGYNEQFF.

This rearrangement joins TRBV10-3 to TRBJ2-7; a possible D gene is TRBD2 (6 bases). CDR3 length: 15 residues. With 2 bases removed from V and 3 bases from J, the gap between germline ends came to 14 bases. CDR1 and CDR2 from the germline V gene are ENHRY and SYGVKD. In nucleotides, the CDR3 is TGTGCCATCAGTGAGCCCGGGAGCTTAAACTACGAGCAGTACTTC. Its protein product is CAISEPGSLNYEQYF.

This clonotype appeared a few times. The chain recombines TRBV6-1 with TRBJ2-6; no clear D. Trimming took off 4 bases at V and 0 bases at J, with 4 bases between the two ends. CDR3 length: 14 residues. The germline gives CDR1 MNHNS, CDR2 SASEGT. The CDR3: CASSGSSGANVLTF. The CDR3 nucleotides are TGTGCCAGCAGTGGGAGCTCTGGGGCCAACGTCCTGACTTTC.

The chain is built from TRBV6-2 or TRBV6-3 and TRBJ2-5; no definite D call. V shed 2 bases and J shed 1 base, with 14 bases lying between them. Germline CDR1 MNHEY, CDR2 SVGEGT. This CDR3 has 16 residues. The CDR3 spells CASSYQKLEAQETQYF. The CDR3 DNA is TGTGCCAGCAGTTACCAGAAGCTTGAGGCCCAAGAGACCCAGTACTTC.

V and J are TRBV6-1 and TRBJ2-5; weak D call: TRBD2 (6 bases). The end of the DNA aligns better with TRBJ2-7, so the J call may be wrong. The CDR3 totals 14 residues. Germline V gene sequence: CDR1 MNHNS, CDR2 SASEGT. CDR3 amino acids: CASSEAGGGAEQYF. CDR3 DNA: TGTGCCAGCAGTGAAGCCGGAGGAGGGGCCGAGCAGTACTTC.

The chain recombines TRBV7-9 with TRBJ2-3; 12 bases map to TRBD2. The V gene end was trimmed by 1 base and the J gene end by 5 bases; junction bases not matched to a gene: 10. CDR1 SEHNR and CDR2 FQNEAQ come from the germline V gene (reference sequence). This CDR3 has 18 residues. The CDR3 DNA sequence: TGTGCCAGCAGCTTAGTGCCTCGACTAGCGGGAGTAGAAGATACGCAGTATTTT. Translated: CASSLVPRLAGVEDTQYF.